The clone carrying this TCR beta chain has just a few counts. Its antigen is currently unknown. Germline V lookup: CDR1 SGHAT, CDR2 FQNNGV. This CDR3 is built from 13 residues. V lost 8 bases, J lost 8 bases, and 8 bases stayed unmatched. The data were obtained in a study of response to subunit inactivated influenza vaccine. Points from the study as a whole: The authors proposed limited new T cell recruitment per seasonal influenza vaccination.

TCRdb ran MiXCR on the RT-PCR reads and lists one entry per CDR3 protein. The table has about 540,000 distinct CDR3 sequences, about 14% seen once. The chain is built from TRBV11-2 and TRBJ1-4; 7 bases match TRBD1. The source was PBMCs from blood, collected 11 to 12 days after vaccination. This sequence originates from a man in his forties or fifties who received an inactivated influenza vaccine. The CDR3 region is CASSGGDGEKLFF. CDR3 in DNA: TGTGCCAGCTCAGGGGGGGACGGGGAAAAACTGTTTTTT.